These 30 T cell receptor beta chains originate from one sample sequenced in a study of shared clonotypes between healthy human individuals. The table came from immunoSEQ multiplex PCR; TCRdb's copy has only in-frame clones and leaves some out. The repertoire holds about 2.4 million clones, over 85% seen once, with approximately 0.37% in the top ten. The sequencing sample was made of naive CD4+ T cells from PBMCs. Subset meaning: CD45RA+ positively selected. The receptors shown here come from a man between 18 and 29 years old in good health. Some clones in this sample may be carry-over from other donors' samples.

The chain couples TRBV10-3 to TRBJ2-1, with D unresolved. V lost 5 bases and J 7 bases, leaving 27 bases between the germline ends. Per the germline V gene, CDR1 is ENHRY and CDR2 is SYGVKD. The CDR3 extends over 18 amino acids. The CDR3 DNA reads TGTGCCATCAGTTACCCAAAAACAACGGGCCAGCGAACGAATGAGCAGTTCTTC. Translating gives CAISYPKTTGQRTNEQFF.

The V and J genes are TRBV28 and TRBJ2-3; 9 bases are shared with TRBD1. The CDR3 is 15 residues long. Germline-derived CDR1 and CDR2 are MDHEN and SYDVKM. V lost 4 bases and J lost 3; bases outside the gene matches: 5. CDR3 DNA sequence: TGTGCCAGCAGTTCCTCGGACAGGGGTACAGATACGCAGTATTTT. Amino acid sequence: CASSSSDRGTDTQYF. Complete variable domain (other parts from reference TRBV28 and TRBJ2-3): DVKVTQSSRYLVKRTGEKVFLECVQDMDHENMFWYRQDPGLGLRLIYFSYDVKMKEKGDIPEGYSVSREKKERFSLILESASTNQTSMYLCASSSSDRGTDTQYFGPGTRLTVL.

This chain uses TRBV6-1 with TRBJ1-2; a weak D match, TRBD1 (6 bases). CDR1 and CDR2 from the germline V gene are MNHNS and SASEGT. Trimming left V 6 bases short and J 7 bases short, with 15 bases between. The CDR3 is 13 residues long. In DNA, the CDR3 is TGTGCCAGCAGATTGGACAGAATAAGTGGCTACACCTTC. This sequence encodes CASRLDRISGYTF.

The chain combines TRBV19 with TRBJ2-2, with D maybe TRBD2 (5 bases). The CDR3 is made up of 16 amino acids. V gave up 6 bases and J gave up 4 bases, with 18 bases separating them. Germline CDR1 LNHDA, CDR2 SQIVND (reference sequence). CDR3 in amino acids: CASREFPGRGTGELFF. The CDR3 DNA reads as TGTGCCAGTAGGGAGTTTCCGGGCCGGGGCACCGGGGAGCTGTTTTTT.

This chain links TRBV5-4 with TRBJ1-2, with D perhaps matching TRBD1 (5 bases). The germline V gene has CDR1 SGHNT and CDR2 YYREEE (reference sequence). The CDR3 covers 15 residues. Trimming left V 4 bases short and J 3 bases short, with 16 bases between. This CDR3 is CASSQRDGRYYGYTF. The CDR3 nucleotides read TGTGCCAGCAGCCAAAGGGACGGACGATACTATGGCTACACCTTC. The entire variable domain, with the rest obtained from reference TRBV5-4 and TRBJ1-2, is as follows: ETGVTQSPTHLIKTRGQQVTLRCSSQSGHNTVSWYQQALGQGPQFIFQYYREEENGRGNFPPRFSGLQFPNYSSELNVNALELDDSALYLCASSQRDGRYYGYTFGSGTRLTVV.

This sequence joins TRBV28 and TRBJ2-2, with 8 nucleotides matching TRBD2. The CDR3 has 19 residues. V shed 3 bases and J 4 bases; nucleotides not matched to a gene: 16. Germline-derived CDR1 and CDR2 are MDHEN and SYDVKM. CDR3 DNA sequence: TGTGCCAGCAGTTTTATCGGATTTGGGGTAGCGGGACCCACCGGGGAGCTGTTTTTT. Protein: CASSFIGFGVAGPTGELFF.

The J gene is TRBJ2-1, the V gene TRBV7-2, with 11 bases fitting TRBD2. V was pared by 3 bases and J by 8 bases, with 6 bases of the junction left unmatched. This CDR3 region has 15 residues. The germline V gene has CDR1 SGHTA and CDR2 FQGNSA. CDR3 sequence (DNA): TGTGCCAGCAGCTTCACTAGCGGGAGTGGTGATGAGCAGTTCTTC. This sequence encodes CASSFTSGSGDEQFF.

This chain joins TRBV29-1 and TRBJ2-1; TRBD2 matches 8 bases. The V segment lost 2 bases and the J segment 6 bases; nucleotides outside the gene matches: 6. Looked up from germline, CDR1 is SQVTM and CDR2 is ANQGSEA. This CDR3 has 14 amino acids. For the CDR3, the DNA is TGCAGCGTTGAAAAAGCGGGAGTAGGCAATGAGCAGTTCTTC. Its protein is CSVEKAGVGNEQFF.

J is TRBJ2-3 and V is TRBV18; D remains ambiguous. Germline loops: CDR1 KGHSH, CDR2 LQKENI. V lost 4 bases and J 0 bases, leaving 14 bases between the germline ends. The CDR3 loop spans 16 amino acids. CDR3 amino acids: CASSRKGGSSTDTQYF. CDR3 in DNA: TGTGCCAGCTCACGAAAGGGCGGCTCTAGCACAGATACGCAGTATTTT. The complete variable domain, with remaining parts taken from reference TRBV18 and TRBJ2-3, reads NAGVMQNPRHLVRRRGQEARLRCSPMKGHSHVYWYRQLPEEGLKFMVYLQKENIIDESGMPKERFSAEFPKEGPSILRIQQVVRGDSAAYFCASSRKGGSSTDTQYFGPGTRLTVL.

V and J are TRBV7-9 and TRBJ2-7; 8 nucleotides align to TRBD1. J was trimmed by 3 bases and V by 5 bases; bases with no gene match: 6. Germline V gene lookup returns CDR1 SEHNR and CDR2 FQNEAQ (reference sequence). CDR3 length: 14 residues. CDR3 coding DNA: TGTGCCAGCAGCGTAAGACAGGGGTTCTACGAGCAGTACTTC. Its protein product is CASSVRQGFYEQYF.

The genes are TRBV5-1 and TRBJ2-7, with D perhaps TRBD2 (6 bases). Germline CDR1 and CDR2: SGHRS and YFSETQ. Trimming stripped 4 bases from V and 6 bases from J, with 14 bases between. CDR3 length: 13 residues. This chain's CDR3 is CASSRNLGGEQYF. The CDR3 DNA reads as TGCGCCAGCAGCCGAAACCTCGGGGGCGAGCAGTACTTC.

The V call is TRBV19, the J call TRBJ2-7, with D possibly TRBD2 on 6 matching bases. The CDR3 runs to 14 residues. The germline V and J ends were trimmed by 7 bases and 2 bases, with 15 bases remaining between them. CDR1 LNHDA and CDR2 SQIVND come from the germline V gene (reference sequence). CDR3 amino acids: CASTWSSEAYEQYF. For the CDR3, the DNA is TGTGCCAGTACGTGGTCTAGCGAGGCCTACGAGCAGTACTTC.

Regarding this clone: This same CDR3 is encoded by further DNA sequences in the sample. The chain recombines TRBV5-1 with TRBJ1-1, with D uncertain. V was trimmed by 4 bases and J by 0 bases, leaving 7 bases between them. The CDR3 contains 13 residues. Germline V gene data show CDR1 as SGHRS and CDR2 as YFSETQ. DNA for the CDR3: TGCGCCAGCAGCCTTGGGGTGAACACTGAAGCTTTCTTT. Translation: CASSLGVNTEAFF.

The CDR3 DNA reads as TGTGCCAGCAGTTTGAATCCCCCCCCCACAGATACGCAGTATTTT. This sequence encodes CASSLNPPPTDTQYF. The chain combines TRBV27 with TRBJ2-3; D remains unclear. Germline loops: CDR1 MNHEY, CDR2 SMNVEV (reference sequence). V was shortened by 3 bases and J by 2 bases, with 12 bases between the two germline ends. This CDR3 has 15 amino acids.

The CDR3 DNA reads TGTGCCAGCAGCCAAGAGGGTAAGCGGCCAATCACCGGGGAGCTGTTTTTT. Translated, it gives CASSQEGKRPITGELFF. This rearrangement joins TRBV4-2 to TRBJ2-2; D may be TRBD2 (5 bases). V lost 0 bases and J lost 4, with 15 bases in between. Per the germline V gene, CDR1 is LGHNA and CDR2 is YNFKEQ. This CDR3 has 17 residues.

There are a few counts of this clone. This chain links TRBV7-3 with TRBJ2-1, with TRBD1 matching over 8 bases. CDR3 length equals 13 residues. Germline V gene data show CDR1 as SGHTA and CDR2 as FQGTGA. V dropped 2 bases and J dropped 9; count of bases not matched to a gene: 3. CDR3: CASSLGQGIEQFF. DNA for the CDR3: TGTGCCAGCAGCTTAGGACAGGGAATTGAGCAGTTCTTC.

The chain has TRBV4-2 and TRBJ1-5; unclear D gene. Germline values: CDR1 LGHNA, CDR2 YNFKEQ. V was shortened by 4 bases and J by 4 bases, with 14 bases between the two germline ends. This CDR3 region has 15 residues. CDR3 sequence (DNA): TGTGCCAGCAGCCGAGAGCAGTCCGATAATCAGCCCCAGCATTTT. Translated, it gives CASSREQSDNQPQHF.

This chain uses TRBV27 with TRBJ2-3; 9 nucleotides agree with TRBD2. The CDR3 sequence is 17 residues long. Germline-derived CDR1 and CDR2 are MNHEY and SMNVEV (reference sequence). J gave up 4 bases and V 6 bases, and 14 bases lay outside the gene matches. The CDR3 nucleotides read TGTGCCAGCAGGAGCCCCCTGGCGGGAGGGGTGGCAGATACGCAGTATTTT. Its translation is CASRSPLAGGVADTQYF.

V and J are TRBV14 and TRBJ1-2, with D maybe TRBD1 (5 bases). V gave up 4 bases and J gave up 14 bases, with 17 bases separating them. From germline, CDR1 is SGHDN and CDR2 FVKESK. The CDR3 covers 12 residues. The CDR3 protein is CASSPGRSGGTF. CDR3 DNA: TGTGCCAGCAGCCCCGGACGTTCTGGGGGGACCTTC.

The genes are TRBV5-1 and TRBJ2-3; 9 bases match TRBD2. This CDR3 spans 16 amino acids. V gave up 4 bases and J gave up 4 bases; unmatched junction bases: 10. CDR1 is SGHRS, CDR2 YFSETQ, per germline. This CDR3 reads CASSRDGREGSDTQYF. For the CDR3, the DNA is TGCGCCAGCAGCCGCGACGGGCGGGAGGGCTCAGATACGCAGTATTTT.

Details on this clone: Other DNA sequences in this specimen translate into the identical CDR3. CDR3 coding DNA: TGCGCCAGCAGCCCAGGAGCCATGAACACTGAAGCTTTCTTT. This encodes CASSPGAMNTEAFF. The genes are TRBV5-1 and TRBJ1-1; D gene unclear. With 4 bases removed from V and 0 bases from J, the gap between germline ends came to 10 bases. The germline V gene has CDR1 SGHRS and CDR2 YFSETQ. This CDR3 is built from 14 residues.

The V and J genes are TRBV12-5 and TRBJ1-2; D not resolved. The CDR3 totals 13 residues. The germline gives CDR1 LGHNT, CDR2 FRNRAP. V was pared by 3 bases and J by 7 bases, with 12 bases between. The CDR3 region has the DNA TGTGCTAGTGGTTTAACCGGGAAGGGTGGCTACACCTTC. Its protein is CASGLTGKGGYTF.

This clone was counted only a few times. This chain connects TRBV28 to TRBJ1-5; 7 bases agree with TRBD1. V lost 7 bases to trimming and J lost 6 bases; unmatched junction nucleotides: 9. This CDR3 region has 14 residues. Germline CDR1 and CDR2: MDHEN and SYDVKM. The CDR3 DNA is TGTGCCAGCATAAGGGGGCGATTTAGTCAGCCCCAGCATTTT. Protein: CASIRGRFSQPQHF.

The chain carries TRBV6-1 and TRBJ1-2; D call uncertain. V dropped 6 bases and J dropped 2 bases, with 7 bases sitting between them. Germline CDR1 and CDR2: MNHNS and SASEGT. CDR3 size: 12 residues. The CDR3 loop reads CASSQHNYGYTF. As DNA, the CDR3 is TGTGCCAGCAGCCAACACAACTATGGCTACACCTTC.

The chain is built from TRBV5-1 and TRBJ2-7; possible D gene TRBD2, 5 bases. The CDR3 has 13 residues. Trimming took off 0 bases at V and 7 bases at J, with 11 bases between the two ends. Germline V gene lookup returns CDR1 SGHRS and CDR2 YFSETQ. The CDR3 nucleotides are TGCGCCAGCAGCTTGGGTACAACGGGAGAGCAGTACTTC. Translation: CASSLGTTGEQYF.

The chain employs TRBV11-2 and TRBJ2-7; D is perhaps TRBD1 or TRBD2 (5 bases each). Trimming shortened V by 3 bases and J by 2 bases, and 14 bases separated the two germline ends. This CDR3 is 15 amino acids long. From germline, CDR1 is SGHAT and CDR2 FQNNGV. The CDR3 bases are TGTGCCAGCAGCTTTTCAGGGACCACTCCCTACGAGCAGTACTTC. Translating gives CASSFSGTTPYEQYF.

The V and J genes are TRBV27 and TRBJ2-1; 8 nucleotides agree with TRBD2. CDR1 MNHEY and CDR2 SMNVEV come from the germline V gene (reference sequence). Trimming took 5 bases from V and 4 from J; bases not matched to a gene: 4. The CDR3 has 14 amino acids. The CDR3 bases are TGTGCCAGCAGTGGGGGGACTAGATACAATGAGCAGTTCTTC. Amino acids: CASSGGTRYNEQFF.

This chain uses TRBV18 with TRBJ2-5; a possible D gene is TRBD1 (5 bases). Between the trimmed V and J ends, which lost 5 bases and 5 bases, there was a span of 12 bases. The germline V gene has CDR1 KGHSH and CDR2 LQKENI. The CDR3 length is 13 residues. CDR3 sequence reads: CASSAGNRETQYF. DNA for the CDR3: TGTGCCAGCTCAGCAGGGAATCGGGAGACCCAGTACTTC.

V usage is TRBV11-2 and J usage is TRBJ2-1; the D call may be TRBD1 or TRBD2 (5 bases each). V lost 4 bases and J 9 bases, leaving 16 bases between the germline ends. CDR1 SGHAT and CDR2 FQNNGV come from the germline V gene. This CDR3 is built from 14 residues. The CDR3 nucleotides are TGTGCCAGCAGCTCCCGGGGCATGAGGGGTGAGCAGTTCTTC. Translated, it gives CASSSRGMRGEQFF.

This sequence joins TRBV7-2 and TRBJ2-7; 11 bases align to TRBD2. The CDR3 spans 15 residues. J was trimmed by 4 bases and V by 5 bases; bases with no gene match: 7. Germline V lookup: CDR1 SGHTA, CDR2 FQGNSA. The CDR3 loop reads CASSDRASGRYEQYF. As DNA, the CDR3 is TGTGCCAGCAGCGATCGGGCTAGCGGGAGGTACGAGCAGTACTTC.